The source of this T cell receptor beta chain is a study of T cell responses to AZD1222 COVID-19 vaccine. The CDR3 sequence is 17 residues long. V lost 1 base to trimming and J lost 5 bases, with 15 bases between them. Per germline, CDR1 ENHRY and CDR2 SYGVKD. Study conclusions and caveats: Clonal diversity was possibly underestimated; the donors were predominantly white British and more often female. Within unmutated variant regions lay the reported targets of nearly half of spike-specific TCRs.

The repertoire was sequenced with immunoSEQ multiplex PCR; TCRdb's copy has only in-frame clones and lacks some. Of 18,000 or so clones listed, about 90% are singletons. This clone was observed a single time. The antigen is not known. The clonotype was recovered from an adult who received the AZD1222 COVID-19 vaccine. The sample here was peripheral blood, taken 28 days after the second AZD1222 dose. This chain connects TRBV10-3 to TRBJ1-6, with D tentatively TRBD1 (6 bases). The CDR3 protein is CAISEWHPRGHNSPLHF. CDR3 sequence (DNA): TGTGCCATCAGTGAGTGGCACCCACGGGGGCATAATTCACCCCTCCACTTT.